This TCR beta chain was documented in a study of blood T cell repertoires in COVID-19. Study details: T cells, B-cell-depleted T cells, or PBMCs supplied cDNA or gDNA.

The CDR3 has 15 residues. Trimming cost V 0 bases and J 8 bases; bases outside gene matches: 7. Per germline, CDR1 SGHNT and CDR2 YYREEE (reference sequence). Per the study methods: Reference gene primer amplification gave nucleated cell count estimates. Clones were read by immunoSEQ multiplex PCR, and TCRdb kept only the in-frame ones, dropping some. Clonal size and the V and J genes are those of that table, whereas D and trimming came from the DNA. Altogether 350,000 or so clones are present, about 83% being singletons, with the ten largest covering approximately 3%. This receptor was obtained from a young man with active or convalescent COVID-19. Sample: peripheral blood. The J gene is TRBJ2-1, the V gene TRBV5-4, with 8 bases identical to TRBD1. The CDR3 nucleotides read TGTGCCAGCAGCTTGGGTGGACAGGGTTTGGATGAGCAGTTCTTC. It yields the protein CASSLGGQGLDEQFF.